This T cell receptor beta chain was sequenced for a study of blood T cell repertoires in COVID-19 (dated by TCRdb to 2018 to 2020). Regarding the study in general: The collaborator samples originated in the United States, Italy and Spain and spanned the acute and convalescent phases of COVID-19. The material from the prospective study consisted of cDNA or gDNA derived from T cells, B-cell-depleted T cells, or PBMCs. The samples were drawn from two sources: the first 160 participants of the ongoing ImmuneRACE study, and some 1,300 subjects contributed by 6 global collaborators. The repertoires were made available in a free public database intended to serve as a resource for research on the immune response to SARS-CoV-2. A de-identified subject ID, COVID-19 status, age in years and sex were almost always included in the sample metadata. Subjects who had been exposed to COVID-19, were actively infected with it, or had recovered from it provided the deeply sampled blood TCRbeta repertoires that made up the dataset. Where HLA class I and class II types were available, the types were taken from metadata supplied by the sample provider, not from assay-based typing. Overall study outcomes, separate from this receptor: How much clinical and demographic metadata was included differed by source and by participant, and the metadata was provided uncurated.

From its cysteine to its phenylalanine, the CDR3 spans 16 amino acids. The CDR3 DNA has 48 bases and is translated from base 1. Per the germline V gene, MNHEY is the CDR1 and SVGEGT is the CDR2. The germline ends are 16 bases apart after V is trimmed by 0 bases and J by 5 bases. Whole blood was collected in K2EDTA tubes by collaborating institutions according to the institutions' own protocols. For TCRbeta analysis, collaborators shipped samples as frozen whole blood, isolated PBMCs, or DNA extracted from either of those sample types. Points on this clone: The antigen it recognizes is unknown. Base qualities are not recorded, but no much larger clone differs from it by a single base.

The immunoSEQ Assay, a bias-controlled multiplex PCR, was used to amplify TCRbeta CDR3 regions from genomic DNA. In the paper's pipeline: Within the assay, amplification of reference gene primers was used to estimate how many nucleated cells each sample contained. To quantify the absolute abundance of each unique TCRbeta CDR3 rearrangement, sequence reads were collapsed and filtered. For each sample, productive Simpson clonality was calculated as the square root of Simpson's diversity index over productive rearrangements. TCRdb retrieved this table from immuneACCESS and kept in-frame rearrangements only. Not all clones are present; in checked studies, unresolved V genes account for under half, and no reason is known for the remainder. V and J calls and clone size are as listed in that table; D and trimming were resolved from the DNA. This sample is represented by around 69,000 clones; 80% to 90% of them were singletons. Clones ranked in the top ten supply 20% to 25% of the sample.

The sequence was collected from a woman aged 70-85 years with acute or convalescent COVID-19. The sequence is built from TRBV6-2 or TRBV6-3 and TRBJ2-5; matching of 6 bases hints at TRBD1 as the D gene. The specimen sequenced was peripheral blood. The CDR3 here reads CASSYSMKGDVETQYF. In nucleotides, the sequence is TGTGCCAGCAGTTACTCGATGAAGGGGGACGTGGAGACCCAGTACTTC.